Detailed here is one TCR beta chain. Other DNA sequences in this specimen translate into the identical CDR3. This entry comes from a study of shared clonotypes between healthy human individuals. In germline, CDR1 is SGHRS, CDR2 YFSETQ. The CDR3 totals 15 residues. V lost 0 bases, J lost 2 bases, and 3 bases stayed unmatched. Produced via immunoSEQ multiplex PCR; TCRdb's table is partial and in-frame only. The sample includes around 1.1 million clones, around 78% of them seen just once. This sequence originates from a man younger than 35 in good health. Some clones in this sample may be carry-over from other donors' samples. This chain links TRBV5-1 with TRBJ2-7, with 9 bases that match TRBD2. Specimen: memory CD4+ T cells from PBMCs. Noted subset: CD45RA-negative fraction. This CDR3 is CASSLGLAGPYEQYF. The CDR3 DNA is TGCGCCAGCAGCTTGGGGCTAGCGGGACCCTACGAGCAGTACTTC.